The present TCR beta chain was sequenced within a study of somatic mutations in cytotoxic T cells in rheumatoid arthritis. Study-wide background: Flow-sorting brought some V beta antibody-stained T-cell populations to nearly 100% purity, V beta1+ cells sequenced for TCRB among them. Findings and caveats of the study: A rise in CD8+ clonality with age was seen in rheumatoid arthritis patients but not in healthy controls. Within 8 of 65 patients, the single biggest CD8+ clone made up more than 20% of CD8+ cells.

About this clone itself: Antigen: not known.

The CDR3 has 17 amino acids. Per the germline V gene, CDR1 is SGHTS and CDR2 is YDEGEE. Between the trimmed V and J ends, which lost 6 bases and 5 bases, there was a span of 21 bases. The table came from immunoSEQ multiplex PCR; TCRdb's copy has only in-frame clones and leaves some out. The sample has 6,700 or so clones, approximately 70% seen once; the top ten hold roughly two fifths. Positive magnetic bead selection was used to isolate CD4+ and CD8+ cells; purity was checked by flow cytometry. This chain uses TRBV5-8 with TRBJ2-6, with D hard to call. The sample taken for sequencing was CD8+ T cells sorted from blood. The receptor was derived from a middle-aged man in good health. The DNA of the CDR3 is TGTGCCAGCACATCATGTCCCACACAAAGTCGGGCCAACGTCCTGACTTTC. Translating it yields CASTSCPTQSRANVLTF. The variable domain in full, with the rest retrieved from reference TRBV5-8 and TRBJ2-6, is EAGVTQSPTHLIKTRGQQATLRCSPISGHTSVYWYQQALGLGLQFLLWYDEGEERNRGNFPPRFSGRQFPNYSSELNVNALELEDSALYLCASTSCPTQSRANVLTFGAGSRLTVL.